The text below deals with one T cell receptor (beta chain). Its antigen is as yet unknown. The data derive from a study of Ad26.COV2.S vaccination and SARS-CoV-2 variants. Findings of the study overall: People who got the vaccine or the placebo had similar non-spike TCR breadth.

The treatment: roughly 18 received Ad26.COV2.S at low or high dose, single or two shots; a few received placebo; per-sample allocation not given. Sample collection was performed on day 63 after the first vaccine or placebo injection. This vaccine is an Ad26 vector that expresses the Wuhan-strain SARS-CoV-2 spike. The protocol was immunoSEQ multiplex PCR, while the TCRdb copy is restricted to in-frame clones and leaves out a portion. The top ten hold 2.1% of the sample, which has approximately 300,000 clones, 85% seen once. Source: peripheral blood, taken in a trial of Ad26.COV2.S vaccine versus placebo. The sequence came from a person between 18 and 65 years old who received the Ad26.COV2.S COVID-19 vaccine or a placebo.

CDR3 nucleotides: TGTGCCAGCAGTTACTCAGGGGGCGACTATGGCTACACCTTC. Encoded protein: CASSYSGGDYGYTF. This rearrangement joins TRBV6-5 to TRBJ1-2; 7 positions agree with TRBD1. The CDR3 loop spans 14 amino acids. The germline V gene has CDR1 MNHEY and CDR2 SVGAGI. The junction had 1 base not matched to a gene; V was cut back by 0 bases and J by 3 bases.